One and the same sample provided the 22 T cell receptor beta chains below, sequenced in a study of blood T cells in healthy people across ages. Using a J-beta primer mix together with a sample-barcoded 5' primer, a second PCR was run for roughly 7 to 12 cycles. In TCRdb, the 5' RACE reads were re-called with MiXCR into one record per CDR3 protein. The table has about 780,000 distinct CDR3 sequences, roughly 26% seen once. These data also formed part of another study, on T cells of mothers and their children.

Material: blood. These receptors were obtained from a boy aged 5-17 years in good health.

This clonotype was counted between two and nine times. This chain uses TRBV29-1 with TRBJ1-2; D is ambiguous. Germline CDR1 and CDR2: SQVTM and ANQGSEA. The CDR3 has 15 residues. V was pared by 7 bases and J by 4 bases, with 22 bases between. Written as DNA, the CDR3 is TGCAGCGCTGATCAGGCCATAGGTTCGGGCTATGGCTACACCTTC. This codes for CSADQAIGSGYGYTF.

This chain uses TRBV2 with TRBJ1-4, with a tentative D call TRBD1 (5 bases). Germline V gene sequence: CDR1 SNHLY, CDR2 FYNNEI. The CDR3 length is 14 residues. Deletions cut 6 bases from V and 4 bases from J, with 12 bases between. The CDR3 loop is CASRIQVDNEKLFF. The CDR3 bases are TGTGCCAGCAGGATACAGGTCGATAATGAAAAACTGTTTTTT.

This clonotype was counted only a few times. At one end the junction does not follow the germline gene, possibly because of a read error. V and J are TRBV10-3 and TRBJ1-5; possible D gene TRBD1, 5 bases. CDR1 is ENHRY, CDR2 SYGVKD, per germline. The CDR3 runs 14 residues. CDR3 region: CAISESEGDQPRHF. The CDR3 DNA reads as TGTGCCATCAGTGAGTCTGAAGGGGATCAGCCCCGGCATTTT.

Only a few counts were recorded for this clonotype. The chain recombines TRBV20-1 with TRBJ2-3, with 8 nucleotides matching TRBD2. In germline, CDR1 is DFQATT, CDR2 SNEGSKA (reference sequence). Trimming removed 5 bases from V and 4 bases from J; junction bases left unmatched: 11. The CDR3 contains 15 residues. The CDR3 DNA reads as TGCAGTGCTCCCTTGGGGCAGCGGGGGTCAGATACGCAGTATTTT. This sequence encodes CSAPLGQRGSDTQYF.

J is TRBJ2-1 and V is TRBV5-1, with TRBD1 matching over 8 bases. The CDR3 is 14 amino acids. The V segment lost 3 bases and the J segment 10 bases; nucleotides outside the gene matches: 9. Germline V CDR1 and CDR2: SGHRS, YFSETQ. CDR3 sequence (DNA): TGCGCCAGCAGCTCAGGACAGGGTTTATGGGAGCAGTTCTTC. Residues: CASSSGQGLWEQFF.

This chain links TRBV10-3 with TRBJ2-6; D not resolved. Germline V gene data show CDR1 as ENHRY and CDR2 as SYGVKD. The CDR3 runs to 12 residues. The ends were cut back, 11 bases at V and 1 base at J, with 6 bases in the middle. CDR3 bases: TGTGCCCTATCTTCTGGGGCCAACGTCCTGACTTTC. Its protein is CALSSGANVLTF.

This clonotype occurred once. The chain has TRBV29-1 and TRBJ2-5; no clear D gene. The J call may be faulty, since TRBJ2-1 better matches the DNA end. In germline, CDR1 is SQVTM, CDR2 ANQGSEA. The CDR3 spans 13 residues. The CDR3 DNA follows: TGCAGCGTTGGAGAAGGGATTCTCATCGAGCAGTTCTTC. Amino acid sequence: CSVGEGILIEQFF.

The chain is built from TRBV6-6 and TRBJ2-1; D gene ambiguous. The CDR3 is 15 residues long. Germline CDR1 MNHNY, CDR2 SVGAGI (reference sequence). V was cut by 4 bases and J by 1 base, with 11 bases left in between. DNA of the CDR3: TGTGCCAGCAGTTTTCAGGACCAGTCCTACAATGAGCAGTTCTTC. Its protein product is CASSFQDQSYNEQFF.

This clonotype was detected ten times or more. This chain connects TRBV6-1 to TRBJ2-7; D unresolved. Trimming shortened V by 6 bases and J by 2 bases, and 17 bases separated the two germline ends. The CDR3 has 15 amino acids. The germline gives CDR1 MNHNS, CDR2 SASEGT. In nucleotides, the CDR3 is TGTGCCAGCAGGGACGGTTTAATACTCCCCTACGAGCAGTACTTC. The encoded protein is CASRDGLILPYEQYF.

V gene TRBV5-1 combines with J gene TRBJ1-3; D remains unclear. Germline V gene data show CDR1 as SGHRS and CDR2 as YFSETQ. V gave up 5 bases and J gave up 0 bases, with 12 bases separating them. This CDR3 spans 15 amino acids. Here the CDR3 reads CASRVDPLSGNTIYF. The CDR3, as DNA: TGCGCCAGCAGAGTGGATCCCCTCTCTGGAAACACCATATATTTT.

The rearrangement uses TRBV7-2 and TRBJ1-1; tentative D call: TRBD1 (5 bases). V was pared by 4 bases and J by 10 bases, with 10 bases between. Germline V gene lookup returns CDR1 SGHTA and CDR2 FQGNSA. This CDR3 contains 11 residues. The CDR3 region has the DNA TGTGCCAGCAGCTCCGACCAGGGAGCTTTCTTT. Its protein is CASSSDQGAFF.

This clonotype came up a few times. The chain links TRBV9 to TRBJ1-2, with a possible D match to TRBD1 (5 bases). This CDR3 is built from 15 residues. Germline CDR1 is SGDLS and CDR2 is YYNGEE. V lost 2 bases to trimming and J lost 0 bases, with 11 bases between them. As DNA, the CDR3 is TGTGCCAGCAGCGTGCGGGACGGAGCTAACTATGGCTACACCTTC. Translation gives CASSVRDGANYGYTF.

The sample holds a few counts of this clonotype. The chain couples TRBV20-1 to TRBJ1-2; TRBD1 matches at 7 bases. Germline CDR1 DFQATT, CDR2 SNEGSKA (reference sequence). With V trimmed by 0 bases and J by 8 bases, 9 bases remained unmatched. The CDR3 has 14 residues. This CDR3 is CSARDWNRGYGYTF. The DNA of the CDR3 is TGCAGTGCTAGAGATTGGAACAGGGGATACGGCTACACCTTC.

This clonotype was recorded a few times. The gene calls are TRBV2 and TRBJ2-7, with 8 bases aligning to TRBD2. Germline V gene data show CDR1 as SNHLY and CDR2 as FYNNEI. V trimming: 6 bases; J trimming: 6 bases; junction bases outside the gene matches: 13. This CDR3 region has 15 residues. The CDR3: CASRILRGAGGEQYF. For the CDR3, the DNA is TGTGCCAGCAGGATCCTGCGGGGGGCTGGCGGCGAGCAGTACTTC.

This clonotype occurred a few times. The chain links TRBV4-1 to TRBJ2-6; a weak D match, TRBD1 (6 bases). The CDR3 is 18 amino acids. CDR1 and CDR2 from the germline V gene are MGHRA and YSYEKL. With 2 bases removed from V and 0 bases from J, the gap between germline ends came to 14 bases. The CDR3 DNA is TGCGCCAGCAGCCAATCAGGGGCACCGGGCTCTGGGGCCAACGTCCTGACTTTC. Amino acid sequence: CASSQSGAPGSGANVLTF.

The CDR3, as DNA: TGTGCCAGCAGTGAATACACCGGGGGCAGGAACTACGAGCAGTACTTC. It encodes CASSEYTGGRNYEQYF. The rearrangement links TRBV25-1 to TRBJ2-1, with D perhaps assigned TRBD1 or TRBD2 (6 bases each). Near its end, the DNA agrees better with TRBJ2-7, so the J call may be wrong. The CDR3 has 16 residues. Germline V gene lookup returns CDR1 MGHDK and CDR2 SYGVNS.

The rearrangement links TRBV6-5 to TRBJ1-6, with 9 nucleotides matching TRBD1. Trimming removed 2 bases from V and 5 bases from J; junction bases left unmatched: 1. The germline V gene has CDR1 MNHEY and CDR2 SVGAGI. The CDR3 consists of 15 residues. Here the CDR3 reads CASSYGDRDNSPLHF. CDR3 coding DNA: TGTGCCAGCAGTTACGGGGACAGGGATAATTCACCCCTCCACTTT.

This clonotype was detected a few times. The V and J genes are TRBV5-1 and TRBJ1-2; 11 positions match TRBD1. Germline CDR1 and CDR2: SGHRS and YFSETQ. The CDR3 runs 16 residues. J lost 7 bases, V lost 0 bases, and 8 bases had no gene match. In DNA form, the CDR3 reads TGCGCCAGCAGCTTGGAACCGGGACAGGGGGTGCGTGGCTACACCTTC. It codes for CASSLEPGQGVRGYTF.

There are a few counts of this clonotype. This chain uses TRBV4-1 with TRBJ2-7; D is possibly TRBD1 (5 bases). Near its end, the DNA agrees better with TRBJ2-5, so the J call may be wrong. The CDR3 has 16 residues. Germline V gene sequence: CDR1 MGHRA, CDR2 YSYEKL. The CDR3 sequence is CASSQALQGGAGTQYF. DNA of the CDR3: TGCGCCAGCAGCCAAGCTTTGCAGGGTGGAGCCGGGACCCAGTACTTC.

This clonotype has only a few counts. This chain connects TRBV12-3 or TRBV12-4 to TRBJ2-5; 9 nucleotides align to TRBD1. The J call is in doubt because the DNA end fits TRBJ2-1 better. CDR3 size: 14 residues. The CDR3 spells CASSGQGHYNEQFF. The CDR3 DNA reads TGTGCCAGCAGCGGACAGGGGCACTACAATGAGCAGTTCTTC.

V and J are TRBV6-5 and TRBJ2-7; 8 nucleotides line up with TRBD1. The better agreement between TRBJ2-5 and the DNA end casts doubt on the J call. Germline V lookup: CDR1 MNHEY, CDR2 SVGAGI. The CDR3 is 15 amino acids. The CDR3 DNA reads as TGTGCCAGCAGTTCAAGTCCAGGGGGCAGAGAGACCCAGTACTTC. It is translated as CASSSSPGGRETQYF.

V usage is TRBV6-6 and J usage is TRBJ2-3, with D possibly TRBD2 on 6 matching bases. Germline V lookup: CDR1 MNHNY, CDR2 SVGAGI (reference sequence). The CDR3 is 15 residues long. Trimming shortened V by 4 bases and J by 2 bases, and 13 bases separated the two germline ends. The CDR3 is CASSSPGLFTDTQYF. For the CDR3, the DNA is TGTGCCAGCAGTTCTCCGGGACTTTTCACAGATACGCAGTATTTT.